A selection of T cell receptor delta chains follows, all from one sample in a study of gamma-delta T cells after stem cell transplantation. TCRdb re-processed the RT-PCR reads using CATT. The sample has some 2,200 delta-chain clones, about 7.6% seen once. Sequencing was performed on gamma-delta T cells. These receptors were taken from a human donor. It is not recorded whose cells these are; they may come from a transplant donor. Both conserved end residues are part of each CDR3. D genes are given only for firm matches. Clone size appears in some rows only: once, few, many, or a class for an expanded clone.

j_gene: TRDJ1; d_gene: TRDD3; abundance: medium-sized; v_gene: TRDV2; CDR3aa: CACDALLGDTIDKLIF; CDR3nt: TGTGCCTGTGACGCTCTACTGGGGGATACTATCGATAAACTCATCTTT
j_gene: TRDJ1; d_gene: TRDD3; abundance: medium-sized; v_gene: TRDV2; CDR3aa: CACDTLLVGDTHGTDKLIF; CDR3nt: TGTGCCTGTGACACCCTTTTGGTGGGGGATACCCATGGGACCGATAAACTCATCTTT
j_gene: TRDJ1; d_gene: TRDD3; abundance: -; v_gene: TRDV1; CDR3aa: CALGELVSPLGDRALIF; CDR3nt: TGTGCTCTTGGGGAACTAGTGTCGCCTTTGGGGGATAGGGCACTCATCTTT
j_gene: TRDJ1; d_gene: TRDD3; abundance: -; v_gene: TRDV2; CDR3aa: CACDAVSTSLGGGIGDTLIF; CDR3nt: TGTGCCTGTGACGCTGTATCAACTTCCCTCGGTGGGGGTATTGGGGATACACTCATCTTT
j_gene: TRDJ1; d_gene: TRDD3; abundance: -; v_gene: TRDV2; CDR3aa: CACDNLTMGDKERGYTDKLIF; CDR3nt: TGTGCCTGTGACAACCTTACTATGGGGGATAAGGAGAGGGGTTACACCGATAAACTCATCTTT
j_gene: TRDJ1; d_gene: TRDD3; abundance: medium-sized; v_gene: TRDV2; CDR3aa: CACDTLIGGSYTDKLIF; CDR3nt: TGTGCCTGTGACACGTTAATTGGGGGATCGTACACCGATAAACTCATCTTT
j_gene: TRDJ1; d_gene: TRDD3; abundance: -; v_gene: TRDV2; CDR3aa: CACDTVGGGYAEILYTAKLIF; CDR3nt: TGTGCCTGTGACACCGTAGGTGGGGGATACGCCGAGATATTGTACACCGCTAAACTCATCTTT
j_gene: TRDJ1; d_gene: -; abundance: large; v_gene: TRDV2; CDR3aa: CACDSVLSTDKLIF; CDR3nt: TGTGCCTGTGACTCGGTACTTTCCACCGATAAACTCATCTTT
j_gene: TRDJ1; d_gene: TRDD3; abundance: medium-sized; v_gene: TRDV2; CDR3aa: CACDPLVGDPPYTDKLIF; CDR3nt: TGTGCCTGTGACCCCCTGGTGGGGGACCCACCGTACACCGATAAACTCATCTTT
j_gene: TRDJ1; d_gene: -; abundance: few; v_gene: TRDV2; CDR3aa: CACDTVPTSGDLHGTDKLIF; CDR3nt: TGTGCCTGTGACACCGTCCCGACCTCTGGGGACCTTCATGGCACCGATAAACTCATCTTT
j_gene: TRDJ3; d_gene: TRDD3; abundance: -; v_gene: TRDV2; CDR3aa: CACDTVATGVPSTCDTRQMFF; CDR3nt: TGTGCCTGTGACACCGTCGCAACTGGGGTACCCAGCACCTGTGACACCCGACAGATGTTTTTC
j_gene: TRDJ3; d_gene: TRDD3; abundance: -; v_gene: TRDV2; CDR3aa: CACDTILGDTWDTRQMFF; CDR3nt: TGTGCCTGTGACACGATACTGGGGGATACCTGGGACACCCGACAGATGTTTTTC
j_gene: TRDJ1; d_gene: TRDD3; abundance: -; v_gene: TRDV2; CDR3aa: CACDTVNTGVTKFDKLIF; CDR3nt: TGTGCCTGTGACACCGTGAATACTGGGGTAACGAAGTTCGATAAACTCATCTTT
j_gene: TRDJ1; d_gene: TRDD3; abundance: large; v_gene: TRDV2; CDR3aa: CACDPLQTGDGTDKLIF; CDR3nt: TGTGCCTGTGACCCCCTACAAACTGGGGATGGCACCGATAAACTCATCTTT
j_gene: TRDJ1; d_gene: -; abundance: -; v_gene: TRDV2; CDR3aa: CACDTVPTSVDLHGTDTLIF; CDR3nt: TGTGCCTGTGACACCGTCCCGACCTCTGTGGACCTTCATGGCACCGATACACTCATCTTT
j_gene: TRDJ1; d_gene: TRDD3; abundance: -; v_gene: TRDV2; CDR3aa: CACGTVGLGDTDKLIF; CDR3nt: TGTGCCTGCGGCACCGTGGGACTGGGGGATACCGATAAACTCATCTTT
j_gene: TRDJ3; d_gene: -; abundance: few; v_gene: TRDV2; CDR3aa: CAASAVWATLQMFF; CDR3nt: TGTGCCGCCTCGGCAGTCTGGGCCACCCTACAGATGTTTTTC
j_gene: TRDJ3; d_gene: TRDD3; abundance: -; v_gene: TRDV2; CDR3aa: CACDTGPVLVDTGSSWDTRQMFF; CDR3nt: TGTGCCTGTGACACGGGGCCTGTCCTGGTGGATACGGGGAGCTCCTGGGACACCCGACAGATGTTTTTC
j_gene: TRDJ1; d_gene: TRDD3; abundance: -; v_gene: TRDV2; CDR3aa: CACVTLPSVDGGYGYTDKLIF; CDR3nt: TGTGCCTGTGTCACCCTACCGTCAGTCGATGGGGGATATGGCTACACCGATAAACTCATCTTT
j_gene: TRDJ3; d_gene: TRDD3; abundance: -; v_gene: TRDV2; CDR3aa: CACDTPAGGPSSCDTRPMFF; CDR3nt: TGTGCCTGTGACACGCCCGCTGGGGGACCCAGCTCCTGTGACACCCGACCGATGTTTTTC
j_gene: TRDJ1; d_gene: TRDD3; abundance: medium-sized; v_gene: TRDV2; CDR3aa: CACDTVTGGSTPYTDKLIF; CDR3nt: TGTGCCTGTGACACCGTGACTGGGGGATCGACCCCGTACACCGATAAACTCATCTTT
j_gene: TRDJ1; d_gene: -; abundance: -; v_gene: TRDV2; CDR3aa: CACDQLHATFFKYTDNLIF; CDR3nt: TGTGCCTGTGACCAGTTACACGCTACGTTCTTTAAGTACACCGATAACCTCATCTTT
j_gene: TRDJ1; d_gene: TRDD3; abundance: large; v_gene: TRDV2; CDR3aa: CACDTLAELGIDTDKLIF; CDR3nt: TGTGCCTGTGACACCCTAGCCGAACTGGGGATAGACACCGATAAACTCATCTTT
j_gene: TRDJ1; d_gene: -; abundance: -; v_gene: TRDV1; CDR3aa: CALGELGWDVWTDKHIF; CDR3nt: TGTGCTCTTGGGGAACTGGGCTGGGATGTTTGGACCGATAAACACATCTTT
j_gene: TRDJ1; d_gene: TRDD3; abundance: -; v_gene: TRDV2; CDR3aa: CACDTLLGDTQGTDKLIF; CDR3nt: TGTGCCTGTGACACCCTATTGGGGGATACGCAGGGAACCGATAAACTCATCTTT
j_gene: TRDJ1; d_gene: TRDD3; abundance: few; v_gene: TRDV2; CDR3aa: CACDTLGGGYAADKLIF; CDR3nt: TGTGCCTGTGACACCCTTGGTGGGGGATACGCCGCCGATAAACTCATCTTT
j_gene: TRDJ1; d_gene: -; abundance: medium-sized; v_gene: TRDV2; CDR3aa: CACDTVVSTDKLIF; CDR3nt: TGTGCCTGTGACACCGTGGTAAGCACCGATAAACTCATCTTT
j_gene: TRDJ1; d_gene: TRDD3; abundance: medium-sized; v_gene: TRDV2; CDR3aa: CACDPLTGGLKYTDKLIF; CDR3nt: TGTGCCTGTGATCCACTTACTGGGGGACTGAAGTACACCGATAAACTCATCTTT
j_gene: TRDJ1; d_gene: -; abundance: -; v_gene: TRDV2; CDR3aa: CACDTVAVAVGSTDKLIF; CDR3nt: TGTGCCTGTGACACCGTCGCTGTCGCTGTGGGATCGACCGATAAACTCATCTTT
j_gene: TRDJ1; d_gene: TRDD3; abundance: medium-sized; v_gene: TRDV2; CDR3aa: CACDPVLLGDTRGTDKLIF; CDR3nt: TGTGCCTGTGACCCCGTCTTACTGGGGGATACGCGTGGCACCGATAAACTCATCTTT
j_gene: TRDJ3; d_gene: -; abundance: few; v_gene: TRDV2; CDR3aa: CACDTLLDSGSWDTRQMFF; CDR3nt: TGTGCCTGTGACACCCTTCTGGACAGCGGCTCCTGGGACACCCGACAGATGTTTTTC
j_gene: TRDJ1; d_gene: TRDD3; abundance: few; v_gene: TRDV2; CDR3aa: CACDALGEYTDKLIF; CDR3nt: TGTGCCTGTGACGCACTGGGGGAATACACCGATAAACTCATCTTT
j_gene: TRDJ1; d_gene: TRDD3; abundance: few; v_gene: TRDV2; CDR3aa: CACDTLVTGGYAADKLIF; CDR3nt: TGTGCCTGTGACACCCTCGTTACTGGGGGATACGCCGCCGATAAACTCATCTTT
j_gene: TRDJ1; d_gene: -; abundance: few; v_gene: TRDV1; CDR3aa: CALGEGGFLGVDTYTDKLIF; CDR3nt: TGTGCTCTTGGGGAAGGCGGGTTCCTTGGCGTGGACACTTACACCGATAAACTCATCTTT
j_gene: TRDJ1; d_gene: -; abundance: -; v_gene: TRAV29/DV5; CDR3aa: CAAMAFRPGGPHGDKLIF; CDR3nt: TGTGCAGCGATGGCCTTCCGTCCTGGGGGGCCCCACGGCGATAAACTCATCTTT
j_gene: TRDJ1; d_gene: TRDD3; abundance: large; v_gene: TRDV2; CDR3aa: CACDLLGDTPRYTDKLIF; CDR3nt: TGTGCCTGTGACTTACTGGGGGATACGCCCCGGTACACCGATAAACTCATCTTT
j_gene: TRDJ1; d_gene: TRDD3; abundance: -; v_gene: TRDV2; CDR3aa: CACEPLLGANTDKLIF; CDR3nt: TGTGCCTGCGAACCTCTACTGGGGGCCAACACCGATAAGCTCATCTTT
j_gene: TRDJ1; d_gene: TRDD3; abundance: -; v_gene: TRDV2; CDR3aa: CACDTLVLGDTRGLPDKLIF; CDR3nt: TGTGCCTGTGACACCCTAGTACTGGGGGATACGCGAGGTCTGCCCGATAAACTCATCTTT
j_gene: TRDJ3; d_gene: -; abundance: -; v_gene: TRDV1; CDR3aa: CALGGDPSYDLVCEGYESSWDTRQMFF; CDR3nt: TGTGCTCTTGGGGGGGATCCTTCCTACGATTTAGTATGTGAGGGATACGAAAGCTCCTGGGACACCCGACAGATGTTTTTC
j_gene: TRDJ1; d_gene: -; abundance: few; v_gene: TRDV1; CDR3aa: CALGELVLHPTDKLIF; CDR3nt: TGTGCTCTTGGGGAACTAGTCCTACATCCCACCGATAAACTCATCTTT
j_gene: TRDJ1; d_gene: -; abundance: large; v_gene: TRDV2; CDR3aa: CACDTAGAPRSDKLIF; CDR3nt: TGTGCCTGTGACACCGCTGGGGCTCCCAGGAGCGATAAACTCATCTTT
j_gene: TRDJ3; d_gene: TRDD3; abundance: few; v_gene: TRDV2; CDR3aa: CACDTADLGDTHKDTRQMFF; CDR3nt: TGTGCCTGTGACACCGCAGACCTGGGGGATACGCATAAAGACACCCGACAGATGTTTTTC
j_gene: TRDJ1; d_gene: TRDD3; abundance: medium-sized; v_gene: TRDV2; CDR3aa: CACDTLGDASYTDKLIF; CDR3nt: TGTGCCTGTGACACCCTGGGGGACGCGTCGTACACCGATAAACTCATCTTT
j_gene: TRDJ1; d_gene: TRDD3; abundance: few; v_gene: TRDV2; CDR3aa: CACDMVGELHDKLIF; CDR3nt: TGTGCCTGTGACATGGTGGGGGAACTCCACGATAAACTCATCTTT
j_gene: TRDJ1; d_gene: TRDD3; abundance: few; v_gene: TRDV2; CDR3aa: CACDTVDGLGLGKLIF; CDR3nt: TGTGCCTGTGACACGGTTGATGGACTGGGGTTGGGAAAACTCATCTTT
j_gene: TRDJ1; d_gene: TRDD3; abundance: large; v_gene: TRDV2; CDR3aa: CACDLLGAVADKLIF; CDR3nt: TGTGCCTGTGACTTACTGGGGGCCGTTGCCGATAAACTCATCTTT
j_gene: TRDJ1; d_gene: TRDD3; abundance: large; v_gene: TRDV2; CDR3aa: CACDTVLRRGIQGHGDKLIF; CDR3nt: TGTGCCTGTGACACCGTTCTACGCCGGGGGATACAGGGACATGGCGATAAACTCATCTTT
j_gene: TRDJ3; d_gene: TRDD3; abundance: large; v_gene: TRDV2; CDR3aa: CACDTPGGVSSWDTRQMFF; CDR3nt: TGTGCCTGTGACACCCCTGGGGGGGTGAGCTCCTGGGACACCCGACAGATGTTTTTC